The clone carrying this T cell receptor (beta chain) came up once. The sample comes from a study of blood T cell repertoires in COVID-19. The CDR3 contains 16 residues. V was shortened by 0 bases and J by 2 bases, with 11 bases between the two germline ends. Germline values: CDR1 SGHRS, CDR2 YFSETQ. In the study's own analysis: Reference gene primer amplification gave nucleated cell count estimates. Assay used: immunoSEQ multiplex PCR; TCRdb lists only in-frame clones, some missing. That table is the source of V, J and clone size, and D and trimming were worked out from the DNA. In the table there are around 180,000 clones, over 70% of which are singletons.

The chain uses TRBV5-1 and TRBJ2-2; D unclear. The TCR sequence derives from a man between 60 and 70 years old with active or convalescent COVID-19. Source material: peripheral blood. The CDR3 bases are TGCGCCAGCAGCTTGGTTGTTCAGTCTAACACCGGGGAGCTGTTTTTT. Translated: CASSLVVQSNTGELFF.